Given below is one TCR beta chain in context. This sample stems from a study of cytomegalovirus exposure and HLA in healthy donors. The germline V and J ends were trimmed by 8 bases and 0 bases, with 11 bases remaining between them. The CDR3 is 13 amino acids. CDR1 is ENHRY, CDR2 SYGVKD, per germline. Primers for the PCR totalled 60 Vbeta and 13 Jbeta. Method: immunoSEQ multiplex PCR; TCRdb's copy keeps in-frame clones and lacks some. The table has 50,000 or so clones, approximately 80% seen once. The chain has TRBV10-3 and TRBJ2-7, with D possibly TRBD1 on 6 matching bases. This receptor was taken from a female donor in good health and CMV-seronegative. What was sequenced was PBMCs. Written as DNA, the CDR3 is TGTGCCATCGGGCAGGGGACCTCCTACGAGCAGTACTTC. Its protein is CAIGQGTSYEQYF.